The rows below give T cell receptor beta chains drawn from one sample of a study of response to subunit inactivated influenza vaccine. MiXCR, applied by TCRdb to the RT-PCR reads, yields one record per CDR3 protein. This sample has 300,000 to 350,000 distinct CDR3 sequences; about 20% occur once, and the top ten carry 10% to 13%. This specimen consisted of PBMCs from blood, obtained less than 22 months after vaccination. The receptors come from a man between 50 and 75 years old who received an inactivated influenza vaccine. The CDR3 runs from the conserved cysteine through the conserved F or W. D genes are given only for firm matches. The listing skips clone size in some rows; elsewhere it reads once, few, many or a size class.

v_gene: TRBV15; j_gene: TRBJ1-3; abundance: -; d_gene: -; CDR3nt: TGTGCCACCAGCAGTTTTAACTCTGGAAACACCATATATTTT; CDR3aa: CATSSFNSGNTIYF
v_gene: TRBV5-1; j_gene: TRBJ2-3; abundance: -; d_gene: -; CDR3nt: TGCGCCAGCAGCTTGGAACCAGGGGGGCCCTCTAGCACAGATACGCAGTATTTT; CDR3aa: CASSLEPGGPSSTDTQYF
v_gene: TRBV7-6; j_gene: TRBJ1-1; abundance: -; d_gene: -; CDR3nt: TGTGCCAGCAGCTCCCGGGGGCAGGGAATTGTTACTGAAGCTTTCTTT; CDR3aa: CASSSRGQGIVTEAFF
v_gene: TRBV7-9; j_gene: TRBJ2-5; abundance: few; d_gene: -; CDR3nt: TGTGCCAGCAGCCCCCGTTGGGCAGGGGTCCAAGAGACCCAGTACTTC; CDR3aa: CASSPRWAGVQETQYF
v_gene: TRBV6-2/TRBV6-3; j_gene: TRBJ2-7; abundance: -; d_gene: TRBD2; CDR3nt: TGTGCCAGCAGAACAAATAGCGGGGGCTCCTACGAGCAGTACTTC; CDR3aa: CASRTNSGGSYEQYF
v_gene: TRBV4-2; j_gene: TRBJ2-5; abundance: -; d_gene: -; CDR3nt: TGTGCCAGCAGCCAAGCCCGAGAGACCCAGTACTTC; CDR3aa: CASSQARETQYF
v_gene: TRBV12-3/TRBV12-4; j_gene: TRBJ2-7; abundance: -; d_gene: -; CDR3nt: TGTGCCAGCAGCATGGGTCTATCCTACGAGCAGTACTTC; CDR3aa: CASSMGLSYEQYF
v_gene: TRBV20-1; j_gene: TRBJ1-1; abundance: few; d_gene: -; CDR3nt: TGCAGTGCTAGAACGGCAGGGATCCTCCTGAACACTGAAGCTTTCTTT; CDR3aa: CSARTAGILLNTEAFF
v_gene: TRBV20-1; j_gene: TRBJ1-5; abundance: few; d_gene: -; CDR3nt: TGCAGTGCCCAATATCGCCTGACAGGTTTATTTAGCAATCAGCCCCAGCATTTT; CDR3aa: CSAQYRLTGLFSNQPQHF
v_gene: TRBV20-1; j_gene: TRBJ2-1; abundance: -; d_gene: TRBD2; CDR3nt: TGCAGTGCTAGGGAAAGACTAGCGGGGGGCCTCAGCTCCTACAATGAGCAGTTCTTC; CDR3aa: CSARERLAGGLSSYNEQFF
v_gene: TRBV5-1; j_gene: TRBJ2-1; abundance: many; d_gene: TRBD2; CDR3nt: TGCGCCAGCATCGACCGAACTAGCGGGGGGGCCGAGCAGTTCTTC; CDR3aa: CASIDRTSGGAEQFF
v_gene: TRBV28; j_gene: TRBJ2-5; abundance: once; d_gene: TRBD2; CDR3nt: TGTGCCAGCGGCTATGGCGGGAGTAGACAGACCCAGTACTTC; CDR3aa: CASGYGGSRQTQYF
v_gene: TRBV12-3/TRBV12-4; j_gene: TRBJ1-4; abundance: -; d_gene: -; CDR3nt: TGTGCCAGCAGTTTAGCAACGGGCGGACTGTTTTTT; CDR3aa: CASSLATGGLFF
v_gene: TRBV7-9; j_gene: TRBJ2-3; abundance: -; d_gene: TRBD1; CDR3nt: TGTGCCAGCAGCCCTCCTCTAACAGGGGTGGGCACAGATACGCAGTATTTT; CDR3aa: CASSPPLTGVGTDTQYF
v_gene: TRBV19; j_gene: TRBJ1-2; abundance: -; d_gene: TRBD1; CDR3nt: TGTGCCAGTAGAAGGGACAGGGAGGGCTATGGCTACACCTTC; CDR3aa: CASRRDREGYGYTF
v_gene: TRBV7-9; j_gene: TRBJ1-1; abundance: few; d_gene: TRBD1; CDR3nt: TGTGCCAGCAGCTTACCCCGCACAGGGGGCACGAACACTGAAGCTTTCTTT; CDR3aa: CASSLPRTGGTNTEAFF
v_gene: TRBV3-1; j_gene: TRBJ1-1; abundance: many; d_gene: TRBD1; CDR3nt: TGTGCCAGCAGCGCAACAGGGGGCACTGAAGCTTTCTTT; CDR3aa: CASSATGGTEAFF
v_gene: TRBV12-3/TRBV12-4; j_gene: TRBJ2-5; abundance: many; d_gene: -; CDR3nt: TGTGCCAGCAGTCAACACGACGTTGGGACCCAGTACTTC; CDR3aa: CASSQHDVGTQYF
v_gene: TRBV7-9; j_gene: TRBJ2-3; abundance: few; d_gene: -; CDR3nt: TGTGCCAGCAGCTTCCGGGACCCCACAGATACGCAGTATTTT; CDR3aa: CASSFRDPTDTQYF
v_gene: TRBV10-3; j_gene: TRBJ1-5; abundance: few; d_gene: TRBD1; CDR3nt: TGTGCCATCAGCTCCGGGACAGGGGGCGGACAGCCCCAGCATTTT; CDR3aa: CAISSGTGGGQPQHF
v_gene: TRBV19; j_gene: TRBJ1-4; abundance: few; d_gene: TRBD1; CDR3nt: TGTGCCAGTGGGAAACCGGGACAGAAGAATGAAAAACTGTTTTTT; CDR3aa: CASGKPGQKNEKLFF
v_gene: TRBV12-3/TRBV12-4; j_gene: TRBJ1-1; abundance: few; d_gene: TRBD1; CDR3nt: TGTGCCAGCAGTCCCTACTTACAGGGGGCTGAGACTGAAGCTTTCTTT; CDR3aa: CASSPYLQGAETEAFF
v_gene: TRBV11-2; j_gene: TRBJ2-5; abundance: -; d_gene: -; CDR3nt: TGTGCCAGCAGCTTAGATGGCATCCCTCCAGTCCACGAGACCCAGTACTTC; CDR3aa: CASSLDGIPPVHETQYF
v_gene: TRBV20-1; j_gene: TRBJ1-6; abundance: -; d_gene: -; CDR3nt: TGCAGTGCTCCCCCAGAGAATATCTATAATTCACCCCTCCACTTT; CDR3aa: CSAPPENIYNSPLHF
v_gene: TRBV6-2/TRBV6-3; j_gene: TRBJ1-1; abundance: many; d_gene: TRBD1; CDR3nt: TGTGCCAGCAGGGACAGGGTTGGGAGCACTGAAGCTTTCTTT; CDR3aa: CASRDRVGSTEAFF
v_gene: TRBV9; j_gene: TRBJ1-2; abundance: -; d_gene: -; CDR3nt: TGTGCCAGCAGCGCTCAGCAGGGAACCTTTTCTAACTATGGCTACACCTTC; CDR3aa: CASSAQQGTFSNYGYTF
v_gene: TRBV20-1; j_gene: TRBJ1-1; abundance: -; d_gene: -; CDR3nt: TGCAGTGCTAGAGAACCCCGGGGGGTCACTGAAGCTTTCTTT; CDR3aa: CSAREPRGVTEAFF
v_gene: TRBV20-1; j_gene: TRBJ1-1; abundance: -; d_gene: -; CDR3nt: TGCAGTGCCTTCTGGGCGGGGGTAACTGAAGCTTTCTTT; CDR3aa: CSAFWAGVTEAFF
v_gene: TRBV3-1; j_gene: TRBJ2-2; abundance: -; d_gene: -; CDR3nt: TGTGCCAGCAGCCGAACAACTAGTCTGGGATCCGGGGAGCTGTTTTTT; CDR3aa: CASSRTTSLGSGELFF
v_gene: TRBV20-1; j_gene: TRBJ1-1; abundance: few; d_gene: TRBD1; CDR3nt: TGCAGTGCTAGGGCCGGACAGGGGAGGATGAACACTGAAGCTTTCTTT; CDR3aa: CSARAGQGRMNTEAFF
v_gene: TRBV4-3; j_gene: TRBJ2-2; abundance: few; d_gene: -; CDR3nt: TGCGCCAGCAGCCAGGATCACAGGGTAACCGGGGAGCTGTTTTTT; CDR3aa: CASSQDHRVTGELFF
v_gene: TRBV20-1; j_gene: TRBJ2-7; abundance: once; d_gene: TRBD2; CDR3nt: TGCAGTGCTAAAGGGACTAGCTCGTACGAGCAGTACTTC; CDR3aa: CSAKGTSSYEQYF
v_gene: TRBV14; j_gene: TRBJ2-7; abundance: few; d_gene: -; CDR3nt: TGTGCCAGCAGCCGAGGGTCGGGCCCCACCTACGAGCAGTACTTC; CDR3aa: CASSRGSGPTYEQYF
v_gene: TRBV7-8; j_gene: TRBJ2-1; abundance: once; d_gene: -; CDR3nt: TGTGCCAGCAGCCCACCCCTCCGTAGCTCCTACAATGAGCAGTTCTTC; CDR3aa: CASSPPLRSSYNEQFF
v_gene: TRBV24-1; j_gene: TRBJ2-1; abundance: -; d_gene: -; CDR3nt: TGTGCCACCAGTGATTTGTTTTATGAGCAGTTCTTC; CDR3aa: CATSDLFYEQFF
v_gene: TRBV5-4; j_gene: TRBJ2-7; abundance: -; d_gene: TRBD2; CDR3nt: TGTGCCAGCAGTGGAACCTCCGGGACTACCCCTCATTGGTACTTC; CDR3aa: CASSGTSGTTPHWYF
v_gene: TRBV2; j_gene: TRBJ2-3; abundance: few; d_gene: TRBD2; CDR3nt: TGTGCCAGCAGTGCGACTAGCGGTAGCACAGATACGCAGTATTTT; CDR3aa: CASSATSGSTDTQYF
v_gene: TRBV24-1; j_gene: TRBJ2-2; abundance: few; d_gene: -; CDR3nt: TGTGCCACCAGTGTTGCAGGGACACTAACGAACACCGGGGAGCTGTTTTTT; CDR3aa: CATSVAGTLTNTGELFF
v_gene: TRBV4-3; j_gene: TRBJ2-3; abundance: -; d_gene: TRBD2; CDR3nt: TGCGCCAGCAGCCAAGACGGAACTAGCGGGGGCCCCACAGATACGCAGTATTTT; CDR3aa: CASSQDGTSGGPTDTQYF
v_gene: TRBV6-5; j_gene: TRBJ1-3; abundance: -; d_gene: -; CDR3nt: TGTGCCAGCAGTTACGGGCCCCGAAACACCATATATTTT; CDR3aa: CASSYGPRNTIYF
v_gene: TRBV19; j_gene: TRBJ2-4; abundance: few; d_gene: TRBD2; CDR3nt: TGTGCCAGTAGTGCAGGACTAGCGGGCTTAGCCAAAAACATTCAGTACTTC; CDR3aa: CASSAGLAGLAKNIQYF
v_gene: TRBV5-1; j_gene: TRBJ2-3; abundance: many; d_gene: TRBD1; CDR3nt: TGCGCCAGCAGCTTGGGACAGGGGATAGATACGCAGTATTTT; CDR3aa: CASSLGQGIDTQYF
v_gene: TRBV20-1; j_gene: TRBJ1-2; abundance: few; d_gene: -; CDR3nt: TGCAGTGCTTCACTGGTCTATGGCTACACCTTC; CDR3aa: CSASLVYGYTF
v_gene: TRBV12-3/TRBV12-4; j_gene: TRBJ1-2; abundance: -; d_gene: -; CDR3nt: TGTGCCAGCAGCCCAGACAGTTTATCTACCGGCTACACCTTC; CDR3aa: CASSPDSLSTGYTF
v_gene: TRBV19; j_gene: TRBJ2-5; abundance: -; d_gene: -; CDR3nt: TGTGCCAGTAGTATAGAGCCTTCGGGGGCCCAGTACTTC; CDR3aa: CASSIEPSGAQYF
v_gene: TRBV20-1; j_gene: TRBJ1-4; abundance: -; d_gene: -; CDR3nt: TGCAGTTTACAGAGGGGGAATGAAAAACTGTTTTTT; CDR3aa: CSLQRGNEKLFF
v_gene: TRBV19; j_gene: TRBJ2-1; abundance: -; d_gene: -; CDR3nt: TGTGCCAGTAGTATCCCGGGCCTCCGGAATGAGCAGTTCTTC; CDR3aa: CASSIPGLRNEQFF